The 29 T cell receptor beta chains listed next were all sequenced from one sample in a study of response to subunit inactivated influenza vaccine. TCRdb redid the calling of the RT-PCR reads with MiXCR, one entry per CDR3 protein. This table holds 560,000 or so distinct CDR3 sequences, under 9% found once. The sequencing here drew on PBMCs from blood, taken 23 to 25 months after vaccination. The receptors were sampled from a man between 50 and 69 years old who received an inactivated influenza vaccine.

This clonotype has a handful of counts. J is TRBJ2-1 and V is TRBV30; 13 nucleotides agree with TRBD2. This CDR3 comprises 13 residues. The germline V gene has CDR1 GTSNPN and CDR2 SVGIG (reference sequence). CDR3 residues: CATQTSGRPEQFF. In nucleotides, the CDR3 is TGTGCGACCCAGACTAGCGGGAGGCCCGAGCAGTTCTTC.

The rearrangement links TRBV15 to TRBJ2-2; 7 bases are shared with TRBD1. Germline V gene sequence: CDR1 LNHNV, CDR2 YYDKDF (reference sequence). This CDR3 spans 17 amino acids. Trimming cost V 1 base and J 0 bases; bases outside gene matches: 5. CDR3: CATSRGRDRANTGELFF. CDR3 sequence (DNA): TGTGCCACCAGCAGAGGCAGGGACAGAGCGAACACCGGGGAGCTGTTTTTT.

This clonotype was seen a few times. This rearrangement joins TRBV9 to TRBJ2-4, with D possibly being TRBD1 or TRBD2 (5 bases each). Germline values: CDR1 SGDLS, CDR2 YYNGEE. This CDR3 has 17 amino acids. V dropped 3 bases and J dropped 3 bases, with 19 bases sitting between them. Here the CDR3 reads CASSDGILGAGKNIQYF. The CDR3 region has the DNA TGTGCCAGCAGCGACGGGATACTCGGGGCTGGCAAAAACATTCAGTACTTC.

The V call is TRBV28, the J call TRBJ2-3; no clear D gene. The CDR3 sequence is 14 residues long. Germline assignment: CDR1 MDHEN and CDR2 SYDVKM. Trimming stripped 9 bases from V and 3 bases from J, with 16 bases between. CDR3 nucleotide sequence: TGTGCCAGTCGTCGAGCCTATTTAACAGATACGCAGTATTTT. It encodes CASRRAYLTDTQYF.

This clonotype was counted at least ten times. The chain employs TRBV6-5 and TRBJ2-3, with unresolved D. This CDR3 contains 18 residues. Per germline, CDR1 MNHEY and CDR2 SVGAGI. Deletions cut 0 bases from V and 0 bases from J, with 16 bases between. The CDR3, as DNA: TGTGCCAGCAGTTACTCGTTTGTTGAAGCGACTAGCACAGATACGCAGTATTTT. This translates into CASSYSFVEATSTDTQYF.

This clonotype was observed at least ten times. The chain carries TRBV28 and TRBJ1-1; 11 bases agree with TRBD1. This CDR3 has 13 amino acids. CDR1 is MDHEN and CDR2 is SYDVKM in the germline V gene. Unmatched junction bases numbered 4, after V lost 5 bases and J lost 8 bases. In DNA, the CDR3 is TGTGCCAGCAGTGACGGACAGGGGGCGGAAGCTTTCTTT. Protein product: CASSDGQGAEAFF.

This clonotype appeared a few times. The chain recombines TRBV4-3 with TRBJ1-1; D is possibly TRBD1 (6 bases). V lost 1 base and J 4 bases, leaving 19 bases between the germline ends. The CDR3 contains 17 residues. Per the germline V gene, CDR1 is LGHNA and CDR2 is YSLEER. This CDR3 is CASSQGLAGTLGTEAFF. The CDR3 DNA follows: TGCGCCAGCAGCCAAGGCTTGGCTGGGACACTCGGCACTGAAGCTTTCTTT.

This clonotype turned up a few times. The CDR3 sequence: CASSIGLAGIEQFF. The CDR3 nucleotides read TGTGCCAGCAGTATCGGACTAGCGGGAATTGAGCAGTTCTTC. The chain couples TRBV27 to TRBJ2-1; 12 nucleotides match TRBD2. CDR1 is MNHEY, CDR2 SMNVEV, per germline (reference sequence). J was trimmed by 9 bases and V by 5 bases; bases with no gene match: 5. The length of the CDR3 is 14 residues.

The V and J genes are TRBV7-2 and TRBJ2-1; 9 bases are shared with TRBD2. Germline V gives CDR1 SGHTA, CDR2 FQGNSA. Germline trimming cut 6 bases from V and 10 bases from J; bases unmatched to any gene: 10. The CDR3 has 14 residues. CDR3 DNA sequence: TGTGCCAGCAGACGGCTCGCGGGGGGGAAAGAGCAGTTCTTC. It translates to CASRRLAGGKEQFF.

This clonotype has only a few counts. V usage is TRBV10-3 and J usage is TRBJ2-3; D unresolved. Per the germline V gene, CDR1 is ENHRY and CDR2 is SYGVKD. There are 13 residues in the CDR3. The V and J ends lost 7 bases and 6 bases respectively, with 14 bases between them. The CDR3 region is CAIKRTLGDTQYF. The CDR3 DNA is TGTGCCATCAAAAGGACCCTAGGGGATACGCAGTATTTT.

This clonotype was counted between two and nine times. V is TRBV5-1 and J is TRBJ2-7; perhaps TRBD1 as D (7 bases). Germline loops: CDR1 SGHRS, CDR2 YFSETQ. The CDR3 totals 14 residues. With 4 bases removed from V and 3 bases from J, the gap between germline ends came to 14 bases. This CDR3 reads CASSIRGVDYEQYF. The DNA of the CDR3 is TGCGCCAGCAGCATCAGGGGGGTCGACTACGAGCAGTACTTC.

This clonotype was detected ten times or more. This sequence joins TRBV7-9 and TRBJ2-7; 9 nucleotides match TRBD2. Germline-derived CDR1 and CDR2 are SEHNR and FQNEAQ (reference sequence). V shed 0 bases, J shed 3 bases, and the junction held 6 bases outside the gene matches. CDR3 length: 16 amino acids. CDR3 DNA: TGTGCCAGCAGCTTAGCAGTTAGCGGGAGAAGCTACGAGCAGTACTTC. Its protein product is CASSLAVSGRSYEQYF.

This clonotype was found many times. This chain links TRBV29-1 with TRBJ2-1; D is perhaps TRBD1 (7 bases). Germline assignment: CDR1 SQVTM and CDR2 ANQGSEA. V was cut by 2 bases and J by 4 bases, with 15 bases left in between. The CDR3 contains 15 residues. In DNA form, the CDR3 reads TGCAGCGTTGAACAGGGGGGTCCCAAGTACAATGAGCAGTTCTTC. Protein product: CSVEQGGPKYNEQFF.

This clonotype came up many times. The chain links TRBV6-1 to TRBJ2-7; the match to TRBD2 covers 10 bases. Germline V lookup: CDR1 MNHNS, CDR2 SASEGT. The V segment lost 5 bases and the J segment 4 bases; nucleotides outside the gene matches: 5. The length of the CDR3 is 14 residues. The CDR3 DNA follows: TGTGCCAGCAGTAAGACTAGCGGGCCTTACGAGCAGTACTTC. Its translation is CASSKTSGPYEQYF.

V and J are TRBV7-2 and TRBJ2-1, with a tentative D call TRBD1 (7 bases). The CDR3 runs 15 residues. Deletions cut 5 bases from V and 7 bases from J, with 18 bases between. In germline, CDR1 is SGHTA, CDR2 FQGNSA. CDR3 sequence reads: CASSPVQGGRNEQFF. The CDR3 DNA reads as TGTGCCAGCAGCCCCGTGCAGGGGGGTAGGAATGAGCAGTTCTTC.

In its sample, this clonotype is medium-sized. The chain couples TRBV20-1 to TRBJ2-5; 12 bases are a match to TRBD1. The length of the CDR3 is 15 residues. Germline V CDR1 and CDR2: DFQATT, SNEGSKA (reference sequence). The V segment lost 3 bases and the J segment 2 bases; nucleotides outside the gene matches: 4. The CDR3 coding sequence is TGCAGTGCTAGTAGGGACAGGGGGCCACAAGAGACCCAGTACTTC. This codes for CSASRDRGPQETQYF.

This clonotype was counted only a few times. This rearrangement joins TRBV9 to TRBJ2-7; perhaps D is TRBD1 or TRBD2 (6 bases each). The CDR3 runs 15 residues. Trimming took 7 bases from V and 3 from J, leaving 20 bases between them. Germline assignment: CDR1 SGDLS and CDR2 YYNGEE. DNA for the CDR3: TGTGCCAGCGGGGGCGGGGACATCCCTTTCTACGAGCAGTACTTC. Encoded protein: CASGGGDIPFYEQYF.

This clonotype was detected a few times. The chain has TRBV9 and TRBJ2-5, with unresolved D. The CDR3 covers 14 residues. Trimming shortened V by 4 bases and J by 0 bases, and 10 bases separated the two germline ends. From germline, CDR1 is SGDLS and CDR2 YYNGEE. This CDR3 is CASSPFGNQETQYF. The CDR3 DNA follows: TGTGCCAGCAGCCCGTTCGGCAACCAAGAGACCCAGTACTTC. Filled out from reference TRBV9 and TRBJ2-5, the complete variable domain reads DSGVTQTPKHLITATGQRVTLRCSPRSGDLSVYWYQQSLDQGLQFLIQYYNGEERAKGNILERFSAQQFPDLHSELNLSSLELGDSALYFCASSPFGNQETQYFGPGTRLLVL.

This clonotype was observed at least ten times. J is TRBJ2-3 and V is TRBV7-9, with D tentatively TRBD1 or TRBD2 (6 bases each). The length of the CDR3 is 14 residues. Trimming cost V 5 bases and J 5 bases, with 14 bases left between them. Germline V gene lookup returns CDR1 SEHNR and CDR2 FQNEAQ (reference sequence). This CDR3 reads CASSGIRGEDTQYF. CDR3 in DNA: TGTGCCAGCAGCGGGATTAGGGGGGAAGATACGCAGTATTTT. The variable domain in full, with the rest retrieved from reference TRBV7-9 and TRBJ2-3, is DTGVSQNPRHKITKRGQNVTFRCDPISEHNRLYWYRQTLGQGPEFLTYFQNEAQLEKSRLLSDRFSAERPKGSFSTLEIQRTEQGDSAMYLCASSGIRGEDTQYFGPGTRLTVL.

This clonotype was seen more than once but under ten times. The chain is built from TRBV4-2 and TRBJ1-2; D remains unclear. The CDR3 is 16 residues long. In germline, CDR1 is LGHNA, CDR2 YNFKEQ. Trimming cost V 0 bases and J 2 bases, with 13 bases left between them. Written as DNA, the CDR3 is TGTGCCAGCAGCCAAGACGAGGGATCAAAAAACTATGGCTACACCTTC. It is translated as CASSQDEGSKNYGYTF.

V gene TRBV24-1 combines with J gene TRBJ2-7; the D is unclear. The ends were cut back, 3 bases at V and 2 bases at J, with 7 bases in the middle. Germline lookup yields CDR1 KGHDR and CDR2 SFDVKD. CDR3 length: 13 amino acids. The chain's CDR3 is CATSDPLTYEQYF. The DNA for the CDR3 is TGTGCCACCAGTGATCCCCTCACCTACGAGCAGTACTTC.

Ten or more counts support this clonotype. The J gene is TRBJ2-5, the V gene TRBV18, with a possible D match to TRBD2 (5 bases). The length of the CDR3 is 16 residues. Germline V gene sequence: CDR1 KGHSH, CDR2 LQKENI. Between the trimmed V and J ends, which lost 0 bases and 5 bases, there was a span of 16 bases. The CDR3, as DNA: TGTGCCAGCTCACCACCGGACTCTATACGGTCCGAGACCCAGTACTTC. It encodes CASSPPDSIRSETQYF.

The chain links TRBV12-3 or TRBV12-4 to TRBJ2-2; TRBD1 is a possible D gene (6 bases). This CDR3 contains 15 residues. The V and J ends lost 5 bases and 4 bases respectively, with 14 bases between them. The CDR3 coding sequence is TGTGCCAGCAGTCCCCCAGGGGTTATCACCGGGGAGCTGTTTTTT. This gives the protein CASSPPGVITGELFF.

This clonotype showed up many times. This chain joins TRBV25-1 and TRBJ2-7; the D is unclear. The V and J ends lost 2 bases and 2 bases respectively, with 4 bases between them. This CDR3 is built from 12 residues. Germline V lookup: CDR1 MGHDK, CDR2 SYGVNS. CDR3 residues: CASSEVPYEQYF. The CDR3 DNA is TGTGCCAGCAGTGAAGTCCCCTACGAGCAGTACTTC.

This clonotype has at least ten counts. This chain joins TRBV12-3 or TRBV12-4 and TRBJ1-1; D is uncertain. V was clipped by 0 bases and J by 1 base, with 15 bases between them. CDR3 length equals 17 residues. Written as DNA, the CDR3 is TGTGCCAGCAGTTTAGCGCTAGACTACGGCCCGAACACTGAAGCTTTCTTT. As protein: CASSLALDYGPNTEAFF.

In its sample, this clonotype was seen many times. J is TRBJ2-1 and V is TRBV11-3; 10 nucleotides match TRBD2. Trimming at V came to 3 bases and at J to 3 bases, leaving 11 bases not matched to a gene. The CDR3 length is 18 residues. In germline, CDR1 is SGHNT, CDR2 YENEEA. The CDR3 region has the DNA TGTGCCAGCAGCTTTTTCGGGCAGGGACTAGCGATCTACAATGAGCAGTTCTTC. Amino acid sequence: CASSFFGQGLAIYNEQFF.

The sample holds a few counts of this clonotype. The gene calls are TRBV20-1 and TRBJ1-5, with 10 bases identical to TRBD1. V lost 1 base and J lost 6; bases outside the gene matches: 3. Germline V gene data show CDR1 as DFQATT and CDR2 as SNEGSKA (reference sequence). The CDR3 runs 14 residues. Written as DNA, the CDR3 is TGCAGTGCTAGAGGACAGGGGGCTTCTCAGCCCCAGCATTTT. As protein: CSARGQGASQPQHF.

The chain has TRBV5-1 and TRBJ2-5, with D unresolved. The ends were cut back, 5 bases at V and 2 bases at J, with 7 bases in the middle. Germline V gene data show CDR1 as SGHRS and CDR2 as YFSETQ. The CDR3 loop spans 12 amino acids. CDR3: CASRVGQETQYF. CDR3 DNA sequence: TGCGCCAGCAGAGTCGGACAAGAGACCCAGTACTTC.

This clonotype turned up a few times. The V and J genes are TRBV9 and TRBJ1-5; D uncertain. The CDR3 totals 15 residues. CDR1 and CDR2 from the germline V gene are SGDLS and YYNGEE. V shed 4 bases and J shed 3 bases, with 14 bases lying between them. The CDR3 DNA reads TGTGCCAGCAGCCCATCAGGAACGATCAATCAGCCCCAGCATTTT. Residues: CASSPSGTINQPQHF. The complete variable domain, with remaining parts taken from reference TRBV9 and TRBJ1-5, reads DSGVTQTPKHLITATGQRVTLRCSPRSGDLSVYWYQQSLDQGLQFLIQYYNGEERAKGNILERFSAQQFPDLHSELNLSSLELGDSALYFCASSPSGTINQPQHFGDGTRLSIL.